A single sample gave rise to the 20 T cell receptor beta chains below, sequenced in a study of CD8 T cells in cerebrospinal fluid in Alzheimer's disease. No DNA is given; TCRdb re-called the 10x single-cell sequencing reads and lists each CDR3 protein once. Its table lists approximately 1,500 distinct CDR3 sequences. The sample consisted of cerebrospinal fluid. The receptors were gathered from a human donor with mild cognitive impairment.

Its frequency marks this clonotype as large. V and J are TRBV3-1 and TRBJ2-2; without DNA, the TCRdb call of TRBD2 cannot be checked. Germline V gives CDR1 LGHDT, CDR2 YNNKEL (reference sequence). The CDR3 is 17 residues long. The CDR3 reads CASSQERVLTMTGELFF.

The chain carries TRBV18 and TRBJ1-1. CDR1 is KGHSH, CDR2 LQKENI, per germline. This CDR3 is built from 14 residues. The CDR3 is CASSPLDTNTEAFF.

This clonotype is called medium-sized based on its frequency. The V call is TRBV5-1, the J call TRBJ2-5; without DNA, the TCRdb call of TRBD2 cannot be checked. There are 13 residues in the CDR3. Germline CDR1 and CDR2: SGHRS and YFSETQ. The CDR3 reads CASARPGGETQYF.

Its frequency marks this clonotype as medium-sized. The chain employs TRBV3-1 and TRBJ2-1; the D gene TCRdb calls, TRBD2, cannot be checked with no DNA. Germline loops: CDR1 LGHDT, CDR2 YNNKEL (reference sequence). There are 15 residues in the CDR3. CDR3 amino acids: CASSPPGLAANEQFF.

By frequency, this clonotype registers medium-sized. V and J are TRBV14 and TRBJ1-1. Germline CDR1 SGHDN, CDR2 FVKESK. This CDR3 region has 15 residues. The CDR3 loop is CASSQDPAGRTEAFF.

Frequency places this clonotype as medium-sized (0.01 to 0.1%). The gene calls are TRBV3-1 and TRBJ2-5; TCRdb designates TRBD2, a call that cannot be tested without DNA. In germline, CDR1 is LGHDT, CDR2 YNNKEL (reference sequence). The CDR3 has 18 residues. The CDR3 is CASSQDGREQVVEETQYF.

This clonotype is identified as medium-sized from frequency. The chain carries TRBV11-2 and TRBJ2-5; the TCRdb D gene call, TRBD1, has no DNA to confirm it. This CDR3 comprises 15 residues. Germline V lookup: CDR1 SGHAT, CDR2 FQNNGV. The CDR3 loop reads CASSFLGQAQETQYF.

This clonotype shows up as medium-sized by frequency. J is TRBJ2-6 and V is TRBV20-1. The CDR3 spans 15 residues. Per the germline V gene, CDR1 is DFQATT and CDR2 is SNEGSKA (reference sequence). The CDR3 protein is CSARDRSSGANVLTF.

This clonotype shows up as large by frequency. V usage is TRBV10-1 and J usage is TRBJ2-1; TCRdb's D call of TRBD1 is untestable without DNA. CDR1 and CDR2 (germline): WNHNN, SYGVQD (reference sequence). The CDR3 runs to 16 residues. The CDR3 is CASSPEGIGIYNEQFF.

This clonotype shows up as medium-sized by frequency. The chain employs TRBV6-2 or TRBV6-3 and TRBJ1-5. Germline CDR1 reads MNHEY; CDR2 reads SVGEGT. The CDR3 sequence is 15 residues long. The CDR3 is CASSPFGGSGQPQHF.

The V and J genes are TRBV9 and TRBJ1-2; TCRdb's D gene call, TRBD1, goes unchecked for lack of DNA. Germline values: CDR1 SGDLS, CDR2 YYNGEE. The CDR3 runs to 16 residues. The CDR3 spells CASSAAGTGGPRGYTF. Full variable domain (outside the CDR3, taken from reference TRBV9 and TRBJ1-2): DSGVTQTPKHLITATGQRVTLRCSPRSGDLSVYWYQQSLDQGLQFLIQYYNGEERAKGNILERFSAQQFPDLHSELNLSSLELGDSALYFCASSAAGTGGPRGYTFGSGTRLTVV.

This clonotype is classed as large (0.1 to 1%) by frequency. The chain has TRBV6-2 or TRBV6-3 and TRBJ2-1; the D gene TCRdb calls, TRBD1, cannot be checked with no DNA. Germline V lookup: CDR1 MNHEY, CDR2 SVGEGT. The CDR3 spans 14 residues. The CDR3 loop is CASRDPGTFNEQFF.

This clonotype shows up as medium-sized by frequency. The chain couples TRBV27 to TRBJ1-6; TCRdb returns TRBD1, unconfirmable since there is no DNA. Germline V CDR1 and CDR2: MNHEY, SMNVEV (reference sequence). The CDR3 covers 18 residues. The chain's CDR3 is CASSFSALNRGYNSPLHF.

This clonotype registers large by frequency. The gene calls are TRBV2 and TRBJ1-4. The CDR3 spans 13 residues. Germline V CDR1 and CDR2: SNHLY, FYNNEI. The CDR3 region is CASSVGTREKLFF.

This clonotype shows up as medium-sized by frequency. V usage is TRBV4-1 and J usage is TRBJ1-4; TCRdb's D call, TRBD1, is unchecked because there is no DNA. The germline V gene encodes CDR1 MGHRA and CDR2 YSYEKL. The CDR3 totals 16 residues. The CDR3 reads CASLGGSGGPNEKLFF.

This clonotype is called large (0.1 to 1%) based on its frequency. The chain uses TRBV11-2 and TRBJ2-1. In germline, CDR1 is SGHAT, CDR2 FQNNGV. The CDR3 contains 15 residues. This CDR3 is CASSLDRAQHNEQFF.

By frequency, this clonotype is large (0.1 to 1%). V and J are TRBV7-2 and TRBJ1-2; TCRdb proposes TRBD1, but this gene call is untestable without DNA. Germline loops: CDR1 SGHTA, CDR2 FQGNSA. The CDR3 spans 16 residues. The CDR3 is CASSLSRVAGGYGYTF.

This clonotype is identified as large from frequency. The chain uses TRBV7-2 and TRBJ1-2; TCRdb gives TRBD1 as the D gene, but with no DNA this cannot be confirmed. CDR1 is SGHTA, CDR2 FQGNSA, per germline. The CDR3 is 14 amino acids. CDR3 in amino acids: CASSLDPGYYGYTF.

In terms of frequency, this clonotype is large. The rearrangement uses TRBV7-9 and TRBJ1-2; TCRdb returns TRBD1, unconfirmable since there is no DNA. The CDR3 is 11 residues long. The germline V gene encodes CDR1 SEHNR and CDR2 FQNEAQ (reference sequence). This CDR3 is CASSFPGGYTF.

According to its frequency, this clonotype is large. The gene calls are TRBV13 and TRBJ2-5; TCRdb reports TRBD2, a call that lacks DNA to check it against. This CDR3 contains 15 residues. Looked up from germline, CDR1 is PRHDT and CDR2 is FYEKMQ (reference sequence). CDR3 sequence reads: CASSIHSGVDETQYF.